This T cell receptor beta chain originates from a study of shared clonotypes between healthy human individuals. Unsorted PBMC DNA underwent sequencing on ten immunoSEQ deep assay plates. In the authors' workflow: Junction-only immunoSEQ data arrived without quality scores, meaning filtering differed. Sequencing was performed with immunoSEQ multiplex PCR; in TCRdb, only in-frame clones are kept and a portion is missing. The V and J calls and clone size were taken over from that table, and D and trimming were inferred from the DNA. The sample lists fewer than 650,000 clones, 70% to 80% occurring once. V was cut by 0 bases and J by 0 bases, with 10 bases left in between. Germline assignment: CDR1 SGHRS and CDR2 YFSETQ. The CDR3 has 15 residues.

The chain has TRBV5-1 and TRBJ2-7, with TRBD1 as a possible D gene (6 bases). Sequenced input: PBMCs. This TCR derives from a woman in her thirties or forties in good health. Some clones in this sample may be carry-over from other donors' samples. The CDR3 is CASSLVGDNSYEQYF. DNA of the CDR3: TGCGCCAGCAGCTTGGTAGGGGACAACTCCTACGAGCAGTACTTC.